This T cell receptor beta chain came from a study of cytomegalovirus exposure and HLA in healthy donors. Vbeta (60) and Jbeta (13) primers were used in the PCR. Source study methods: It was a later analysis that counted approximately 81 million unique TCR beta chains, of which 9 million to 13 million were shared. Assay: immunoSEQ multiplex PCR; the TCRdb copy retains only in-frame clones and omits some. Clonal size and the V and J genes are those of that table, whereas D and trimming came from the DNA. Among some 130,000 clones listed, 60% to 85% were seen once. Concerning this clone: Its antigen is unidentified.

Whole-study findings and limits: A later analysis showed that HLA-associated TCR beta chains had undergone more clonal expansion than equally common others. In a later analysis, a genetic analysis reported fewer productive-TCR N-insertions in an Asian-associated ancestry cluster than the cohort average.

As for the donors, each was a healthy bone marrow donor. Trimming cost V 0 bases and J 7 bases, with 15 bases left between them. The CDR3 contains 15 residues. CDR1 and CDR2 from the germline V gene are LGHNA and YSLEER. Sequencing used PBMCs. The clonotype was recovered from a woman between 25 and 40 years old in good health and CMV-seropositive. The gene calls are TRBV4-3 and TRBJ1-2, with D possibly matching TRBD1 (5 bases). CDR3 residues: CASSQESKGLGGYTF. Here the CDR3 DNA reads TGCGCCAGCAGCCAAGAGAGTAAGGGGCTGGGTGGCTACACCTTC.